This T cell receptor (beta chain) was observed in a study of cytomegalovirus exposure and HLA in healthy donors. Study-level background: Researchers previously reported finding 117 million unique TCR beta sequences from about 179 million T cells. Falling in the Caucasian-associated ancestry cluster were 80% to 90% of 300 to 500 genotyped donors. Regarding the study as a whole: In a later analysis, an Asian-associated ancestry cluster reportedly showed fewer N-insertions than the roughly 650-donor mean. Productive rates of about 87% or about 30% were seen for most TCR beta V segments in an earlier analysis.

Vbeta (60) and Jbeta (13) primers were used in the PCR. TCRdb's copy holds only in-frame clones and misses some; the assay was immunoSEQ multiplex PCR. The data hold 90,000 to 120,000 clones, with roughly 73% observed a single time. In regard to this clone: Its antigen remains unknown.

This CDR3 is 16 amino acids long. The J segment lost 3 bases and the V segment lost 1 base, leaving 2 bases of the junction unmatched. CDR1 is KGHSY, CDR2 FQNENV, per germline. The receptor's source is a man between 25 and 39 years old in good health and CMV-seronegative. Sequenced input: PBMCs. The chain is built from TRBV16 and TRBJ2-1, with TRBD2 matching over 11 bases. CDR3 in DNA: TGTGCCAGCAGCCAATTTACTAGCGGGAGCTACAATGAGCAGTTCTTC. It is translated as CASSQFTSGSYNEQFF.